This TCR beta chain was captured in a study of T cells in Graves' hyperthyroidism and ophthalmopathy. Study in general: Once the initial diagnosis was made, peripheral blood was obtained before any treatment.

Ophthalmopathy patients all had a Clinical Activity Score of at least 3, a NOSPECS grade of at least 4 and disease under 3 months old. This clonotype was observed at least ten times. Amplified regions were TCR beta CDR3 sequences from RNA transcripts. First-round RT-PCR targeting the TCR CDR3 was performed with the HTBI primer set. One entry per CDR3 protein, called by TCRdb with MiXCR from the multiplex PCR reads. Of 530,000 or so distinct CDR3 sequences listed, about 24% are singletons. The CDR3 runs to 13 residues. The V gene's germline CDR1 is SGHTA and CDR2 FQGTGA. V dropped 6 bases and J dropped 7 bases, with 15 bases sitting between them.

The receptor was derived from a woman between 25 and 40 years old with Graves' ophthalmopathy. The source material was blood. V gene TRBV7-3 combines with J gene TRBJ1-1; TRBD1 is a possible D gene (5 bases). For the CDR3, the DNA is TGTGCCAGCAGGGGAGGGGTAAGGGGTGAAGCTTTCTTT. Residues: CASRGGVRGEAFF.